These T cell receptor beta chains were read from a single sample in a study of blood T cell repertoires in COVID-19. Clones were read by immunoSEQ multiplex PCR, and TCRdb kept only the in-frame ones, dropping some. Of about 140,000 clones listed, 84% are singletons. The specimen sequenced was peripheral blood. The receptors come from a human donor in a cohort sampled during active COVID-19. Both conserved end residues are part of each CDR3. Each record gives: V gene, clone size, D gene, J gene, CDR3 DNA, CDR3 protein. D genes are given only for firm matches. The size field is filled for only some rows; it gives once, few, many or a size class.

v_call: TRBV4-1; clone_size: .; d_call: TRBD1; j_call: TRBJ1-5; cdr3_nt: TGCGCCAGCAGCCAAGATAGGACAGGGGTCAATCAGCCCCAGCATTTT; cdr3_aa: CASSQDRTGVNQPQHF
v_call: TRBV5-4; clone_size: .; d_call: TRBD1; j_call: TRBJ2-2; cdr3_nt: TGTGCCAGCAGCAAAGGACAGGGCGCGAACACCGGGGAGCTGTTTTTT; cdr3_aa: CASSKGQGANTGELFF
v_call: TRBV9; clone_size: .; d_call: TRBD1; j_call: TRBJ1-5; cdr3_nt: TGTGCCAGCAGTCGCGGACAGGGAGGTCAGCCCCAGCATTTT; cdr3_aa: CASSRGQGGQPQHF
v_call: TRBV4-2; clone_size: .; d_call: TRBD2; j_call: TRBJ2-3; cdr3_nt: TGTGCCAGCAGCCGAAAAGGGACTAGCGGGGGTTTTCGGACAGATACGCAGTATTTT; cdr3_aa: CASSRKGTSGGFRTDTQYF
v_call: TRBV2; clone_size: .; d_call: TRBD2; j_call: TRBJ2-4; cdr3_nt: TGTGCCAGCAGCCCTAGTCAGTGGACTAGCGGCAAAAACATTCAGTACTTC; cdr3_aa: CASSPSQWTSGKNIQYF
v_call: TRBV7-2; clone_size: .; d_call: TRBD2; j_call: TRBJ2-1; cdr3_nt: TGTGCCAGCAGCCCCCATTCCGGGACTAGTTACAATGAGCAGTTCTTC; cdr3_aa: CASSPHSGTSYNEQFF
v_call: TRBV5-5; clone_size: .; d_call: .; j_call: TRBJ2-6; cdr3_nt: TGTGCCAGCAGCTTCCCAGTCTACACTTCCCTACGTGACTCCAACGTCCTGACTTTC; cdr3_aa: CASSFPVYTSLRDSNVLTF
v_call: TRBV28; clone_size: .; d_call: TRBD2; j_call: TRBJ2-3; cdr3_nt: TGTGCCAGCATCATGAGCGGGGGGGGCACAGATACGCAGTATTTT; cdr3_aa: CASIMSGGGTDTQYF
v_call: TRBV5-1; clone_size: .; d_call: TRBD1; j_call: TRBJ1-1; cdr3_nt: TGCGCCAGCAGCCCGTTAACCGGGACAGGGGCTGAAGCTTTCTTT; cdr3_aa: CASSPLTGTGAEAFF
v_call: TRBV19; clone_size: .; d_call: .; j_call: TRBJ1-3; cdr3_nt: TGTGCCAGTAGTATACGGGACTCTGGAAACACCATATATTTT; cdr3_aa: CASSIRDSGNTIYF
v_call: TRBV4-2; clone_size: .; d_call: TRBD2; j_call: TRBJ2-5; cdr3_nt: TGTGCCAGCAGCCCGATTATAGCGGGTACTCAAGAGACCCAGTACTTC; cdr3_aa: CASSPIIAGTQETQYF
v_call: TRBV6-5; clone_size: .; d_call: .; j_call: TRBJ1-3; cdr3_nt: TGTGCCAGCAGTTACGGGGGCGGGGGAAACACCATATATTTT; cdr3_aa: CASSYGGGGNTIYF
v_call: TRBV19; clone_size: .; d_call: .; j_call: TRBJ1-3; cdr3_nt: TGTGCCAGTAGGGACAACTCTGGAAACACCATATATTTT; cdr3_aa: CASRDNSGNTIYF
v_call: TRBV3-1/TRBV3-2; clone_size: .; d_call: .; j_call: TRBJ2-2; cdr3_nt: TGTGCCAGCACCCAACTAAGGGGCCGCACCGGGGAGCTGTTTTTT; cdr3_aa: CASTQLRGRTGELFF
v_call: TRBV20-1; clone_size: once; d_call: TRBD1; j_call: TRBJ1-1; cdr3_nt: TGCAGTGCTAACAGGGGCACTGAAGCTTTCTTT; cdr3_aa: CSANRGTEAFF
v_call: TRBV11-3; clone_size: .; d_call: .; j_call: TRBJ1-1; cdr3_nt: TGTGCCAGCAGCTTAGTATTCGGGACAAACACTGAAGCTTTCTTT; cdr3_aa: CASSLVFGTNTEAFF
v_call: TRBV25-1; clone_size: .; d_call: .; j_call: TRBJ1-2; cdr3_nt: TGTGCCAGCAGTGAATCAGGGGACTATGGCTACACCTTC; cdr3_aa: CASSESGDYGYTF
v_call: TRBV25-1; clone_size: .; d_call: .; j_call: TRBJ2-1; cdr3_nt: TGTGCCAGCAGTGACTTAACAGGGAGCTCCTACAATGAGCAGTTCTTC; cdr3_aa: CASSDLTGSSYNEQFF
v_call: TRBV5-1; clone_size: .; d_call: TRBD1; j_call: TRBJ1-2; cdr3_nt: TGCGCCAGCAGCGGACAGGGGGGAAATGTCGGCTACACCTTC; cdr3_aa: CASSGQGGNVGYTF
v_call: TRBV5-5; clone_size: .; d_call: TRBD2; j_call: TRBJ2-1; cdr3_nt: TGTGCCAGCAGCCGGACTAGCGGGAGGGATTACAATGAGCAGTTCTTC; cdr3_aa: CASSRTSGRDYNEQFF
v_call: TRBV6-5; clone_size: .; d_call: TRBD1; j_call: TRBJ1-3; cdr3_nt: TGTGCCAGCAGTCGCGACAGGGTCTCTGGAAACACCATATATTTT; cdr3_aa: CASSRDRVSGNTIYF
v_call: TRBV6-2/TRBV6-3; clone_size: .; d_call: TRBD2; j_call: TRBJ2-3; cdr3_nt: TGTGCCAGCAGCCTCGGGATAGCGGGAGTCGGCACAGATACGCAGTATTTT; cdr3_aa: CASSLGIAGVGTDTQYF
v_call: TRBV6-5; clone_size: .; d_call: .; j_call: TRBJ2-5; cdr3_nt: TGTGCCAGCAGCTGGGCAGGGGACCAAGAGACCCAGTACTTC; cdr3_aa: CASSWAGDQETQYF
v_call: TRBV29-1; clone_size: .; d_call: .; j_call: TRBJ2-1; cdr3_nt: TGCAGTATGGACAGAGACAATGAGCAGTTCTTC; cdr3_aa: CSMDRDNEQFF
v_call: TRBV2; clone_size: .; d_call: .; j_call: TRBJ2-7; cdr3_nt: TGTGCCAGCAGTGAGAGTGTATCCGGAGGACGGTACGAGCAGTACTTC; cdr3_aa: CASSESVSGGRYEQYF
v_call: TRBV24-1; clone_size: once; d_call: .; j_call: TRBJ1-4; cdr3_nt: TGTGCCACCAGTGATTCTCGGACAGCGGGGAGTGAAAAACTGTTTTTT; cdr3_aa: CATSDSRTAGSEKLFF
v_call: TRBV5-4; clone_size: .; d_call: TRBD2; j_call: TRBJ2-3; cdr3_nt: TGTGCCAGCAGCTTGGCAATGACTAGCGGGAGGGCAGATACGCAGTATTTT; cdr3_aa: CASSLAMTSGRADTQYF
v_call: TRBV27; clone_size: .; d_call: .; j_call: TRBJ2-3; cdr3_nt: TGTGCCAGCAGTGGGGCCCATGCGGGATCCACAGATACGCAGTATTTT; cdr3_aa: CASSGAHAGSTDTQYF
v_call: TRBV19; clone_size: once; d_call: .; j_call: TRBJ2-3; cdr3_nt: TGTGCCAGTTCAGAGGGGGACGTGGCAGATACGCAGTATTTT; cdr3_aa: CASSEGDVADTQYF
v_call: TRBV25-1; clone_size: .; d_call: .; j_call: TRBJ1-2; cdr3_nt: TGTGCCAGCAGTTCTCGGGGAGGGAGCTATGGCTACACCTTC; cdr3_aa: CASSSRGGSYGYTF
v_call: TRBV10-3; clone_size: .; d_call: TRBD2; j_call: TRBJ2-1; cdr3_nt: TGTGCCATCAGGGGACTAGCGGGAGATGGCGATGAGCAGTTCTTC; cdr3_aa: CAIRGLAGDGDEQFF
v_call: TRBV11-2; clone_size: .; d_call: .; j_call: TRBJ1-1; cdr3_nt: TGTGCCAGCAGCTCCTCAAGGACAGTTGGGGAAGCTTTCTTT; cdr3_aa: CASSSSRTVGEAFF
v_call: TRBV10-1; clone_size: .; d_call: TRBD2; j_call: TRBJ2-1; cdr3_nt: TGCGCCAGCAGGAGGGATAGCGGGGGGGAACCTCACAATGAGCAGTTCTTC; cdr3_aa: CASRRDSGGEPHNEQFF
v_call: TRBV6-4; clone_size: few; d_call: TRBD2; j_call: TRBJ2-2; cdr3_nt: TGTGCCAGCAGTCCTAGCGGGAGAAACCCCGGGGAGCTGTTTTTT; cdr3_aa: CASSPSGRNPGELFF
v_call: TRBV7-6; clone_size: .; d_call: TRBD1; j_call: TRBJ1-6; cdr3_nt: TGTGCCAGCAGCCTACGGGACAGTCCTAATTCACCCCTCCACTTT; cdr3_aa: CASSLRDSPNSPLHF
v_call: TRBV7-3; clone_size: .; d_call: TRBD1; j_call: TRBJ2-3; cdr3_nt: TGTGCCAGCAGCCTAGGACAGGGGCGACGCACAGATACGCAGTATTTT; cdr3_aa: CASSLGQGRRTDTQYF
v_call: TRBV28; clone_size: .; d_call: TRBD1; j_call: TRBJ1-1; cdr3_nt: TGTGCCAGCAGCCTAGACAGGGGCGCCACTGAAGCTTTCTTT; cdr3_aa: CASSLDRGATEAFF